This T cell receptor beta chain stems from a study of T cells in Graves' hyperthyroidism and ophthalmopathy. The study's findings and limits: The model predicted ophthalmopathy a median around six months before onset.

Amplification of TCR beta CDR3 regions used RNA as the template. RT-PCR in the first round (using the HTBI primer set) targeted the TCR CDR3. TCRdb re-analysed the multiplex PCR reads in MiXCR, keeping a single row per CDR3 protein. The sample lists 380,000 or so distinct CDR3 sequences, 13% occurring once. This CDR3 is built from 16 residues. V shed 2 bases and J 1 base; nucleotides not matched to a gene: 5. Per the germline V gene, CDR1 is SGHDN and CDR2 is FVKESK. Clinical symptoms, serum thyroxine and TRAb, thyroid ultrasound and orbital computed tomography together formed the diagnostic basis. The sample, blood from the first hyperthyroidism diagnosis, precedes any ophthalmopathy symptoms. This clonotype was picked up many times. What it recognizes is unknown.

This chain links TRBV14 with TRBJ2-5, with 9 bases fitting TRBD2. Sequencing used blood. This receptor was obtained from a man under 40 with Graves' hyperthyroidism that later progressed to Graves' ophthalmopathy. The CDR3 DNA reads as TGTGCCAGCAGCCAACGAGCGGGGGGCTTCCAAGAGACCCAGTACTTC. This encodes CASSQRAGGFQETQYF. Filled out from reference TRBV14 and TRBJ2-5, the complete variable domain reads EAGVTQFPSHSVIEKGQTVTLRCDPISGHDNLYWYRRVMGKEIKFLLHFVKESKQDESGMPNNRFLAERTGGTYSTLKVQPAELEDSGVYFCASSQRAGGFQETQYFGPGTRLLVL.